Following are 3 T cell receptor beta chains from one sample sequenced in a study of T-cell reconstitution after alpha-beta-depleted transplantation in children. Unique molecular identifiers were built into the TCRbeta library. One entry per CDR3 protein results from TCRdb running MiXCR on the PCR reads. This table holds hundreds of thousands of distinct CDR3 sequences, roughly 15% found once. The source material was PBMCs, mostly from graft donor cells, sampled 360 days after TCRalphabeta/CD19-depleted stem cell transplant. Receptor source: a male patient between 10 and 17 years old who had a stem cell transplant for acute lymphoblastic leukemia, so the T cells may come from the graft donor.

This sequence joins TRBV6-1 and TRBJ2-5, with D maybe TRBD2 (6 bases). CDR1 is MNHNS and CDR2 is SASEGT in the germline V gene. Trimming cost V 6 bases and J 5 bases, with 19 bases left between them. The length of the CDR3 is 15 residues. CDR3 sequence reads: CASSPGSGGGETQYF. The CDR3 DNA sequence: TGTGCCAGCAGCCCTGGGAGCGGAGGAGGGGAGACCCAGTACTTC.

CDR3 sequence: CASSFYGGTSGRNYYNEQFF. For the CDR3, the DNA is TGTGCCAGCAGTTTTTATGGAGGGACTAGCGGGAGAAATTATTACAATGAGCAGTTCTTC. The chain has TRBV12-3 or TRBV12-4 and TRBJ2-1; 14 bases are shared with TRBD2. V lost 3 bases and J lost 4; bases outside the gene matches: 14. The CDR3 spans 20 residues.

This clonotype has a handful of counts. The CDR3 DNA reads as TGTGCCAGCAGCCAAGATCCGGGACTCCTCACAGATACGCAGTATTTT. This sequence encodes CASSQDPGLLTDTQYF. The chain has TRBV14 and TRBJ2-3, with D possibly TRBD2 on 6 matching bases. The CDR3 loop spans 16 amino acids. The V gene lost 0 bases and the J gene lost 2 bases, with 12 bases spanning the gap. Germline loops: CDR1 SGHDN, CDR2 FVKESK.